These 20 T cell receptor beta chains share one sample of origin, sequenced in a study of cytomegalovirus exposure and HLA in healthy donors. Use of 60 Vbeta and 13 Jbeta primers characterized the PCR. TCRdb's table, derived via immunoSEQ multiplex PCR, lists solely in-frame clones and lacks some. The sample consists of about 180,000 clones, over 70% of them appearing once. The specimen was PBMCs. These receptors originate from a man aged 25-45 years in good health and CMV-seropositive.

V is TRBV11-3 and J is TRBJ2-1, with 8 bases matching TRBD1. The germline CDR1 and CDR2 sequences are SGHNT and YENEEA. The CDR3 contains 14 residues. V was clipped by 5 bases and J by 9 bases; unmatched bases: 9. The CDR3 region has the DNA TGTGCCAGCAGCGCCCGGACAGGGCTAGGTGAGCAGTTCTTC. It translates to CASSARTGLGEQFF.

This clone showed up just a few times. V is TRBV18 and J is TRBJ2-7; 7 nucleotides agree with TRBD2. CDR1 KGHSH and CDR2 LQKENI come from the germline V gene. This CDR3 contains 14 residues. V lost 2 bases to trimming and J lost 6 bases; unmatched junction nucleotides: 7. This CDR3 reads CASSPSIGEGEQYF. The DNA for the CDR3 is TGTGCCAGCTCACCAAGTATTGGGGAGGGCGAGCAGTACTTC.

V gene TRBV7-8 combines with J gene TRBJ2-1, with 7 bases lining up with TRBD2. V dropped 2 bases and J dropped 8; count of bases not matched to a gene: 6. This CDR3 contains 14 residues. Germline values: CDR1 SGHVS, CDR2 FQNEAQ. CDR3 in DNA: TGTGCCAGCAGCTTAAGGACTAGTCCCCATGAGCAGTTCTTC. Encoded protein: CASSLRTSPHEQFF.

The V gene is TRBV5-1, the J gene TRBJ2-4; no definite D call. CDR3 length equals 16 residues. CDR1 and CDR2 (germline): SGHRS, YFSETQ. Between the trimmed V and J ends, which lost 7 bases and 1 base, there was a span of 18 bases. In DNA, the CDR3 is TGCGCCAGCCTGAGAACTCCCCGGTGGGCCAAAAACATTCAGTACTTC. Its translation: CASLRTPRWAKNIQYF. The full variable domain, rest sourced from reference TRBV5-1 and TRBJ2-4, is KAGVTQTPRYLIKTRGQQVTLSCSPISGHRSVSWYQQTPGQGLQFLFEYFSETQRNKGNFPGRFSGRQFSNSRSEMNVSTLELGDSALYLCASLRTPRWAKNIQYFGAGTRLSVL.

The V call is TRBV25-1, the J call TRBJ2-5; 9 bases are shared with TRBD1. Gene TRBJ2-7 matches the end of the DNA better, so the J call may be wrong. The CDR3 spans 14 residues. Germline assignment: CDR1 MGHDK and CDR2 SYGVNS. The CDR3 sequence: CASSVTGGVDEQYF. The CDR3 DNA reads TGTGCCAGCAGTGTTACAGGGGGCGTTGACGAGCAGTACTTC.

V usage is TRBV14 and J usage is TRBJ2-3; D not resolved. The germline V gene encodes CDR1 SGHDN and CDR2 FVKESK. The CDR3 contains 14 residues. The V end was cut by 0 bases, the J end by 4 bases, with 8 bases between. CDR3 DNA sequence: TGTGCCAGCAGCCAAGAAGCCCTCCCAGATACGCAGTATTTT. Translating it yields CASSQEALPDTQYF.

The genes are TRBV14 and TRBJ2-2, with D possibly TRBD1 on 6 matching bases. CDR3 size: 18 residues. The V end lost 3 bases, the J end lost 7 bases, and 24 bases lay between the germline ends. Per germline, CDR1 SGHDN and CDR2 FVKESK. CDR3 amino acids: CASSHSTQGRVRGGELFF. The CDR3 bases are TGTGCCAGCAGCCACTCAACGCAGGGGCGAGTCCGTGGCGGGGAGCTGTTTTTT.

This clone showed up just once. V usage is TRBV2 and J usage is TRBJ2-5; 8 positions agree with TRBD2. The V segment lost 6 bases and the J segment 4 bases; nucleotides outside the gene matches: 7. The CDR3 has 14 residues. From germline, CDR1 is SNHLY and CDR2 FYNNEI. The CDR3 coding sequence is TGTGCCAGCAGGGGGACTAGTACGTTAGAGACCCAGTACTTC. This codes for CASRGTSTLETQYF.

This clone was seen once. The gene calls are TRBV27 and TRBJ2-7; TRBD1 matches at 8 bases. The germline CDR1 and CDR2 sequences are MNHEY and SMNVEV (reference sequence). The CDR3 has 14 residues. V shed 5 bases and J 6 bases; nucleotides not matched to a gene: 9. The CDR3 reads CASSTRQGQGEQYF. The CDR3 DNA sequence: TGTGCCAGCAGTACAAGACAGGGGCAGGGCGAGCAGTACTTC.

The chain uses TRBV4-1 and TRBJ2-7; D call uncertain. Germline V gives CDR1 MGHRA, CDR2 YSYEKL. This CDR3 spans 11 amino acids. V lost 1 base, J lost 8 bases, and 6 bases lay in between. CDR3 sequence: CASSQAQKQYF. CDR3 nucleotides: TGCGCCAGCAGCCAAGCCCAGAAGCAGTACTTC.

There are a few counts of this clone. V and J are TRBV6-1 and TRBJ1-5, with 9 positions matching TRBD1. Germline V CDR1 and CDR2: MNHNS, SASEGT. The CDR3 extends over 15 amino acids. Losses at the gene ends were 7 bases for V and 7 bases for J; bases not matched to a gene: 11. This chain's CDR3 is CASIPGTGLEQPQHF. The CDR3 bases are TGTGCCAGCATCCCCGGGACAGGGTTGGAACAGCCCCAGCATTTT.

CDR3: CASSQDRGAPYEQYF. In nucleotides, the CDR3 is TGCGCCAGCAGCCAAGACAGGGGGGCCCCCTACGAGCAGTACTTC. The chain couples TRBV4-3 to TRBJ2-7, with a weak D call TRBD1 (7 bases). This CDR3 has 15 residues. Germline V CDR1 and CDR2: LGHNA, YSLEER. V lost 0 bases and J lost 2, with 11 bases in between.

The chain couples TRBV10-2 to TRBJ1-5, with D possibly matching TRBD1 (5 bases). V lost 6 bases, J lost 6 bases, and 18 bases lay in between. Germline CDR1 WSHSY, CDR2 SAAADI. The CDR3 extends over 15 amino acids. The CDR3 protein is CASRQDRGVGQPQHF. The CDR3 DNA reads TGCGCCAGCAGACAGGACCGGGGGGTCGGTCAGCCCCAGCATTTT.

V and J are TRBV7-2 and TRBJ2-7; 9 nucleotides agree with TRBD2. The CDR3 covers 15 residues. In germline, CDR1 is SGHTA, CDR2 FQGNSA. J gave up 2 bases and V 5 bases, and 7 bases lay outside the gene matches. The CDR3 reads CASSLSGRPPYEQYF. CDR3 coding DNA: TGTGCCAGCAGCCTCAGCGGGAGGCCCCCCTACGAGCAGTACTTC.

This clone occurred a few times. The chain links TRBV2 to TRBJ2-1, with 8 bases identical to TRBD2. Germline V gene data show CDR1 as SNHLY and CDR2 as FYNNEI. This CDR3 is 14 amino acids long. The ends lost 7 bases at V and 4 bases at J; junction bases unmatched: 6. CDR3 sequence: CASTPAGAYNEQFF. The CDR3 DNA follows: TGTGCCAGCACCCCAGCGGGGGCTTACAATGAGCAGTTCTTC.

The chain links TRBV19 to TRBJ2-4, with a possible D match to TRBD1 (6 bases). Germline-derived CDR1 and CDR2 are LNHDA and SQIVND (reference sequence). Trimming shortened V by 5 bases and J by 7 bases, and 12 bases separated the two germline ends. CDR3 length: 13 residues. CDR3 protein: CASSPHRVNIQYF. The CDR3 bases are TGTGCCAGTAGTCCGCACAGGGTTAACATTCAGTACTTC.

Only a few counts were recorded for this clone. DNA for the CDR3: TGTGCCAGCAGCCCCGGTGGGCCCATCGCCTACAATGAGCAGTTCTTC. Translating gives CASSPGGPIAYNEQFF. The chain combines TRBV6-6 with TRBJ2-1; D unclear. This CDR3 comprises 16 residues. Looked up from germline, CDR1 is MNHNY and CDR2 is SVGAGI (reference sequence). Trimming pared 6 bases from V and 2 bases from J, leaving 17 bases between.

There are a few counts of this clone. The rearrangement links TRBV12-5 to TRBJ2-7, with 8 bases that match TRBD1. Trimming removed 2 bases from V and 2 bases from J; junction bases left unmatched: 11. There are 17 residues in the CDR3. CDR1 and CDR2 (germline): LGHNT, FRNRAP. CDR3 in DNA: TGTGCTAGTGGTTTGCCCGGACAGGGAGGACTCACCTACGAGCAGTACTTC. The encoded protein is CASGLPGQGGLTYEQYF.

The chain has TRBV7-9 and TRBJ2-5; 8 nucleotides match TRBD1. V shed 1 base and J 5 bases; nucleotides not matched to a gene: 6. The CDR3 is 15 residues long. From germline, CDR1 is SEHNR and CDR2 FQNEAQ (reference sequence). The CDR3: CASSLGQGIIETQYF. The CDR3 nucleotides read TGTGCCAGCAGCTTAGGACAGGGGATAATTGAGACCCAGTACTTC.

The chain has TRBV7-3 and TRBJ2-1, with 12 bases identical to TRBD2. The germline V gene encodes CDR1 SGHTA and CDR2 FQGTGA. This CDR3 comprises 15 residues. V lost 3 bases, J lost 3 bases, and 0 bases stayed unmatched. CDR3 nucleotide sequence: TGTGCCAGCAGCTTGGGACTAGCGGGCTACAATGAGCAGTTCTTC. Its protein product is CASSLGLAGYNEQFF.